The clone carrying this T cell receptor (beta chain) was counted between two and nine times. The data stem from a study of blood T cell repertoires in COVID-19. Whole-study context: Acute-phase and convalescent COVID-19 samples originated in the United States, Italy and Spain. From T cells, B-cell-depleted T cells, or PBMCs came the material, which was cDNA or gDNA.

In the source study's methods: Amplification of reference gene primers was used by the study to estimate nucleated cell counts. The assay was immunoSEQ multiplex PCR, and TCRdb's table has in-frame clones only and misses some. Clone size and the V and J calls come from that table; the DNA yielded D and trimming. Among about 57,000 clones listed, roughly 87% were seen once. J was trimmed by 5 bases and V by 0 bases; bases with no gene match: 5. The germline gives CDR1 KGHSH, CDR2 LQKENI. CDR3 length: 16 amino acids. Patients of the Seattle cohort, enrolled during active infection, were followed longitudinally.

The chain has TRBV18 and TRBJ2-1, with 9 bases lining up with TRBD2. Sequences were obtained from peripheral blood. The sequence derives from a woman older than 75 with COVID-19, enrolled during active disease. This CDR3 is CASSPPGLALHNEQFF. Written as DNA, the CDR3 is TGTGCCAGCTCACCACCGGGACTAGCCCTACACAATGAGCAGTTCTTC.